Shown below are 24 T cell receptor beta chains from a single sample sequenced in a study of read filtering for tumor transcriptome and immune sequencing. The library was built from 400 ng RNA with molecular barcoded adaptors for alpha/delta and beta/gamma chains. TCRdb used MiXCR to reprocess the reads, holding one entry per CDR3 protein. The sample lists around 60,000 distinct CDR3 sequences, roughly 18% seen once, with more than 12% in the top ten. Sequenced input: a population of CD138-negative cells sorted from bone marrow. These receptors all stem from a donor aged 40 or over with multiple myeloma.

This clonotype has a count of ten or more. V and J are TRBV20-1 and TRBJ2-3; perhaps TRBD1 as D (6 bases). The length of the CDR3 is 14 residues. Deletions cut 3 bases from V and 1 base from J, with 11 bases between. Germline V gene data show CDR1 as DFQATT and CDR2 as SNEGSKA (reference sequence). The CDR3 here is CSASQGMGTDTQYF. In nucleotides, the CDR3 is TGCAGTGCTAGTCAGGGGATGGGCACAGATACGCAGTATTTT.

Details on this clonotype: It differs at one base from a far larger clone, so likely a read error. This chain uses TRBV7-9 with TRBJ2-1; D is undetermined. Judging by the DNA end, TRBJ2-7 fits better; the J call may be wrong. Germline loops: CDR1 SEHNR, CDR2 FQNEAQ (reference sequence). CDR3 length: 13 amino acids. The CDR3 DNA is TGTGCCAGCAGCCCGACATACGGCTACGAGCAGTACTTC. Translated: CASSPTYGYEQYF.

This chain connects TRBV28 to TRBJ2-3, with D perhaps matching TRBD1 (9 bases). The CDR3 extends over 16 amino acids. The V gene lost 8 bases and the J gene lost 4 bases, with 22 bases spanning the gap. The germline gives CDR1 MDHEN, CDR2 SYDVKM. The CDR3 DNA reads TGTGCCAGCGGGGGGCGGGGGGACAGGGACCCAGATACGCAGTATTTT. Translation gives CASGGRGDRDPDTQYF.

This clonotype showed up many times. The chain couples TRBV12-3 or TRBV12-4 to TRBJ2-7, with 9 bases that match TRBD1. After removal of 5 bases from V and 6 bases from J, the junction contained 11 bases not matched to a gene. This CDR3 contains 15 residues. CDR3 DNA sequence: TGTGCCAGCAGTCCAGTTGGTACAGGGGGCGGCGAGCAGTACTTC. Protein sequence: CASSPVGTGGGEQYF.

There are many counts of this clonotype. The rearrangement uses TRBV18 and TRBJ2-3, with D perhaps TRBD1 (7 bases). CDR3 length: 15 amino acids. With 1 base removed from V and 4 bases from J, the gap between germline ends came to 12 bases. Per the germline V gene, CDR1 is KGHSH and CDR2 is LQKENI. The CDR3 bases are TGTGCCAGCTCACCACAACGGGGGACAGCAGATACGCAGTATTTT. It encodes CASSPQRGTADTQYF.

The chain links TRBV6-1 to TRBJ1-5, with D perhaps matching TRBD1 (6 bases). This CDR3 comprises 13 residues. V lost 10 bases and J lost 2, with 12 bases in between. Germline V gene lookup returns CDR1 MNHNS and CDR2 SASEGT. For the CDR3, the DNA is TGTGCCATCATCTCAGGGGGCAATCAGCCCCAGCATTTT. This sequence encodes CAIISGGNQPQHF.

Points on this clonotype: This likely reflects a read error, since a far larger clone is one base away. The chain employs TRBV5-8 and TRBJ1-4, with D perhaps TRBD1 (6 bases). The V gene's germline CDR1 is SGHTS and CDR2 YDEGEE. The CDR3 contains 17 residues. The CDR3 DNA sequence: TGTGCCAGCAGCCTCACAGGGCAGCAGTTGTCTAATGTAAAACTGTTTTTT. It specifies CASSLTGQQLSNVKLFF. The complete variable domain, with remaining parts taken from reference TRBV5-8 and TRBJ1-4, reads EAGVTQSPTHLIKTRGQQATLRCSPISGHTSVYWYQQALGLGLQFLLWYDEGEERNRGNFPPRFSGRQFPNYSSELNVNALELEDSALYLCASSLTGQQLSNVKLFFGSGTQLSVL.

A word on this clonotype: The junction shows a germline mismatch at one end, possibly a read error. The CDR3 DNA follows: TGCAGTCCCCCCGGGGGTCGGGGGAGCACAGGTACGCAGTATTTT. Amino acids: CSPPGGRGSTGTQYF. The rearrangement links TRBV20-1 to TRBJ2-3, with D possibly matching TRBD2 (6 bases). This CDR3 is 15 amino acids long. Germline V gene lookup returns CDR1 DFQATT and CDR2 SNEGSKA (reference sequence).

Remarks on this clonotype: This could be a read error, since a much larger clone is one nucleotide away. The chain joins TRBV7-9 to TRBJ2-7; 10 bases are a match to TRBD1. This CDR3 comprises 15 residues. CDR1 and CDR2 (germline): SEHNR, FQNEAQ (reference sequence). The CDR3 is CASSSLGQGRYGQYF. The CDR3 region has the DNA TGTGCCAGCAGCTCCCTGGGACAGGGGCGGTACGGGCAGTACTTC.

This clonotype was recorded at least ten times. This chain links TRBV10-3 with TRBJ2-5, with D hard to call. The germline V and J ends were trimmed by 5 bases and 0 bases, with 7 bases remaining between them. The CDR3 runs to 13 residues. Germline loops: CDR1 ENHRY, CDR2 SYGVKD. In nucleotides, the CDR3 is TGTGCCATCAGTAAATCGTACCAAGAGACCCAGTACTTC. It yields the protein CAISKSYQETQYF.

This clonotype was counted ten times or more. The V and J genes are TRBV5-1 and TRBJ2-1; D is unresolved. The CDR3 totals 15 residues. V gave up 7 bases and J gave up 0 bases, with 14 bases separating them. Germline V gene data show CDR1 as SGHRS and CDR2 as YFSETQ. The CDR3 loop is CASGKMDFSYNEQFF. The CDR3 nucleotides read TGCGCCAGCGGAAAGATGGATTTCTCCTACAATGAGCAGTTCTTC.

This clonotype was found many times. The chain combines TRBV29-1 with TRBJ2-3, with 14 nucleotides matching TRBD2. The CDR3 contains 15 residues. Germline values: CDR1 SQVTM, CDR2 ANQGSEA. V dropped 6 bases and J dropped 2; count of bases not matched to a gene: 4. Here the CDR3 DNA reads TGCAGCGTCTCGGGACTAGCGGGGGCCACAGATACGCAGTATTTT. Amino acid sequence: CSVSGLAGATDTQYF.

This clonotype was found a few times. This sequence joins TRBV20-1 and TRBJ2-1; D is perhaps TRBD1 (5 bases). Germline CDR1 DFQATT, CDR2 SNEGSKA (reference sequence). Trimming pared 0 bases from V and 9 bases from J, leaving 18 bases between. The CDR3 consists of 15 residues. The CDR3 reads CSARDLRQGYGEQFF. The CDR3 bases are TGCAGTGCTAGAGATCTTCGTCAGGGATATGGTGAGCAGTTCTTC.

This clonotype has ten or more counts. The J gene is TRBJ1-6, the V gene TRBV18; a weak D match, TRBD1 (6 bases). This CDR3 contains 13 residues. V dropped 2 bases and J dropped 7 bases, with 6 bases sitting between them. In germline, CDR1 is KGHSH, CDR2 LQKENI. The CDR3 DNA reads as TGTGCCAGCTCACCAGGACAGAATTCACCCCTCCACTTT. Translation gives CASSPGQNSPLHF.

Remarks on this clonotype: Given a far larger clone just one base away, this is likely a sequencing read error. The chain employs TRBV6-1 and TRBJ2-5; weak D call: TRBD1 (6 bases). The CDR3 runs to 12 residues. CDR1 MNHNS and CDR2 SASEGT come from the germline V gene. CDR3 region: CASSEAGETRYF. For the CDR3, the DNA is TGTGCCAGCAGTGAGGCAGGGGAGACCCGGTACTTC.

This clonotype is categorized as medium-sized. This chain uses TRBV6-2 or TRBV6-3 with TRBJ2-7, with D perhaps assigned TRBD1 or TRBD2 (5 bases each). This CDR3 region has 15 residues. In germline, CDR1 is MNHEY, CDR2 SVGEGT. With 2 bases removed from V and 1 base from J, the gap between germline ends came to 12 bases. DNA for the CDR3: TGTGCCAGCAGTTACCTCCGGGACGGGTCCTACGAGCAGTACTTC. It specifies CASSYLRDGSYEQYF.

The chain couples TRBV5-4 to TRBJ1-1; 7 bases map to TRBD1. V trimming: 1 base; J trimming: 4 bases; junction bases outside the gene matches: 7. The germline gives CDR1 SGHNT, CDR2 YYREEE (reference sequence). The CDR3 is 15 residues long. The CDR3 loop reads CASSLRQGWGTEAFF. The CDR3, as DNA: TGTGCCAGCAGCTTGCGACAGGGTTGGGGCACTGAAGCTTTCTTT.

As to this clonotype: A far bigger clonotype differs at one base, so this is likely a read error. The CDR3 sequence is CASSTRVVGAIF. CDR3 nucleotide sequence: TGTGCCAGCAGCACAAGGGTTGTTGGAGCTATCTTT. V and J are TRBV7-3 and TRBJ1-1; D gene uncertain. Germline CDR1 and CDR2: SGHTA and FQGTGA. This CDR3 is built from 12 residues.

The J gene is TRBJ2-6, the V gene TRBV5-6, with D tentatively TRBD1 (7 bases). From germline, CDR1 is SGHDT and CDR2 YYEEEE. The V end lost 4 bases, the J end lost 3 bases, and 26 bases lay between the germline ends. CDR3 size: 20 residues. CDR3 DNA: TGTGCCAGCAGCCTTACTTTGTCCCAGGGGGGCAATCTTGGGGCCAACGTCCTGACTTTC. Translation: CASSLTLSQGGNLGANVLTF. Variable domain in full (rest from reference TRBV5-6 and TRBJ2-6): DAGVTQSPTHLIKTRGQQVTLRCSPKSGHDTVSWYQQALGQGPQFIFQYYEEEERQRGNFPDRFSGHQFPNYSSELNVNALLLGDSALYLCASSLTLSQGGNLGANVLTFGAGSRLTVL.

This clonotype was recorded many times. The chain recombines TRBV4-2 with TRBJ2-2, with a tentative D call TRBD1 (5 bases). V was trimmed by 4 bases and J by 7 bases, leaving 13 bases between them. This CDR3 is built from 14 residues. CDR1 and CDR2 (germline): LGHNA, YNFKEQ. The CDR3 region is CASSPSGLGGELFF. CDR3 sequence (DNA): TGTGCCAGCAGCCCCTCAGGGCTGGGCGGGGAGCTGTTTTTT.

This clonotype appeared many times. V is TRBV5-1 and J is TRBJ1-1, with D possibly TRBD1 on 5 matching bases. This CDR3 comprises 15 residues. Germline loops: CDR1 SGHRS, CDR2 YFSETQ. V shed 0 bases and J shed 5 bases, with 14 bases lying between them. The CDR3 DNA sequence: TGCGCCAGCAGCTTGGAACGGGGGATGGGGACTGAAGCTTTCTTT. It yields the protein CASSLERGMGTEAFF.

This clonotype was seen ten or more times. The chain joins TRBV20-1 to TRBJ2-3; 8 bases agree with TRBD2. The CDR3 runs to 14 residues. Germline lookup yields CDR1 DFQATT and CDR2 SNEGSKA (reference sequence). The CDR3: CRGIAGTNTDTQYF. For the CDR3, the DNA is TGCAGGGGGATAGCGGGAACCAACACAGATACGCAGTATTTT.

This chain uses TRBV12-3 or TRBV12-4 with TRBJ2-3; 8 bases agree with TRBD1. The CDR3 length is 16 residues. With V trimmed by 8 bases and J by 3 bases, 13 bases remained unmatched. CDR3 loop: CASSFVQGAGTDTQYF. CDR3 sequence (DNA): TGTGCCAGCTCCTTTGTCCAGGGGGCCGGGACAGATACGCAGTATTTT.

This clonotype came up many times. This chain links TRBV5-1 with TRBJ1-5; D ambiguous. The ends were cut back, 1 base at V and 6 bases at J, with 8 bases in the middle. The germline V gene has CDR1 SGHRS and CDR2 YFSETQ. The CDR3 has 13 amino acids. CDR3 in DNA: TGCGCCAGCAGCTTGAGGACTGGTCAGCCCCAGCATTTT. Its protein is CASSLRTGQPQHF.